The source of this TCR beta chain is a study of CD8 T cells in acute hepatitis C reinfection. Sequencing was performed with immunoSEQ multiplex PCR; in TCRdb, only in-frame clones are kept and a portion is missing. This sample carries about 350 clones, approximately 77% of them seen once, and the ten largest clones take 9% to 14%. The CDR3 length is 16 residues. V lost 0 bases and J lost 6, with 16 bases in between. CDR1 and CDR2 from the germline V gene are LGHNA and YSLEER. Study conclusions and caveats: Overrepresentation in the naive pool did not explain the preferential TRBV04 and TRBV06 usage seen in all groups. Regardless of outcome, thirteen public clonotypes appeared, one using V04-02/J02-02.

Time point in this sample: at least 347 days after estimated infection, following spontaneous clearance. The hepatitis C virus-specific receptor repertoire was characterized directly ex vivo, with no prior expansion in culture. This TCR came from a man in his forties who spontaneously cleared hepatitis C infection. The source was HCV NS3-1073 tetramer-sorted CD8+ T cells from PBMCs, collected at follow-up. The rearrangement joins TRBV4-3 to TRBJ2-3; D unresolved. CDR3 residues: CASSQDPDNRADTQYF. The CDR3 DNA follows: TGCGCCAGCAGCCAAGATCCCGACAATCGGGCGGATACGCAGTATTTT.